This is a list of T cell receptor beta chains from one sample in a study of T cell responses to AZD1222 COVID-19 vaccine. Libraries were prepared by immunoSEQ multiplex PCR; TCRdb keeps only in-frame clonotypes and omits some of them. The table shows fewer than 90,000 clones, with about 93% occurring only once. Material: peripheral blood, obtained 28 days after the second AZD1222 dose. All receptors derive from an adult who received the AZD1222 COVID-19 vaccine. The CDR3 runs from the conserved cysteine through the conserved F or W. D genes are given only for firm matches.

j_call: TRBJ1-1
d_call: NA
v_call: TRBV6-6
cdr3_length: 13
cdr3_nt: TGTGCCAGCAGTCTCCAACTGAACACTGAAGCTTTCTTT
cdr3_aa: CASSLQLNTEAFF

j_call: TRBJ1-3
d_call: NA
v_call: TRBV18
cdr3_length: 13
cdr3_nt: TGTGCCAGCTCACCACCGGGCAGAAACACCATATATTTT
cdr3_aa: CASSPPGRNTIYF

j_call: TRBJ2-2
d_call: NA
v_call: TRBV2
cdr3_length: 16
cdr3_nt: TGTGCCAGCAGGGAACCCGGACAAAATCCTTCTGGGGAGCTGTTTTTT
cdr3_aa: CASREPGQNPSGELFF

j_call: TRBJ1-4
d_call: NA
v_call: TRBV5-4
cdr3_length: 15
cdr3_nt: TGTGCCAGCAGCTTGCGTGGAAGGGACCCTGAAAAACTGTTTTTT
cdr3_aa: CASSLRGRDPEKLFF

j_call: TRBJ1-1
d_call: NA
v_call: TRBV10-3
cdr3_length: 14
cdr3_nt: TGTGCCATCGCACCGGGACGCGGCCCCACTGAAGCTTTCTTT
cdr3_aa: CAIAPGRGPTEAFF

j_call: TRBJ1-2
d_call: NA
v_call: TRBV30
cdr3_length: 12
cdr3_nt: TGTGCCTGGAGTGTAAGCGGGTATGGCTACACCTTC
cdr3_aa: CAWSVSGYGYTF

j_call: TRBJ2-7
d_call: NA
v_call: TRBV11-3
cdr3_length: 14
cdr3_nt: TGTGCCAGCAGCTTAGATGGGCTTACCTACGAGCAGTACTTC
cdr3_aa: CASSLDGLTYEQYF

j_call: TRBJ2-3
d_call: TRBD2
v_call: TRBV6-4
cdr3_length: 14
cdr3_nt: TGTGCCAGCAGTGAGTGGGGGGGACGGGATACGCAGTATTTT
cdr3_aa: CASSEWGGRDTQYF

j_call: TRBJ1-2
d_call: TRBD1
v_call: TRBV6-5
cdr3_length: 15
cdr3_nt: TGTGCCAGCAGTTCCTCAGGGGGCGCGATAAGTGGCTACACCTTC
cdr3_aa: CASSSSGGAISGYTF

j_call: TRBJ1-3
d_call: NA
v_call: TRBV2
cdr3_length: 14
cdr3_nt: TGTGCCAGCAGTCACGAGCGGAACAAGGACACCATATATTTT
cdr3_aa: CASSHERNKDTIYF